The clone carrying this TCR beta chain was found once. This record comes from a study of blood T cell repertoires in COVID-19. Whole-study context: Collection of acute and convalescent COVID-19 samples took place in the United States, Italy and Spain.

Per the original methods: Amplification with reference gene primers provided the estimates of nucleated cell counts. Generated by immunoSEQ multiplex PCR, the TCRdb table keeps only in-frame clones and is missing some. V, J and clone size were drawn from that table, and D and trimming were deduced from the DNA. The repertoire holds just over 150,000 clones, with less than 85% as singletons. Germline-derived CDR1 and CDR2 are SEHNR and FQNEAQ (reference sequence). The CDR3 covers 15 residues. Trimming cost V 8 bases and J 5 bases; bases outside gene matches: 11. Seattle's enrolled individuals joined amid active infection and were then monitored longitudinally.

The material sequenced was peripheral blood. This receptor was identified in a woman aged 40 to 55 with COVID-19, enrolled during active disease. The genes are TRBV7-9 and TRBJ1-2; TRBD1 aligns across 10 bases. The CDR3 sequence is CASDPGDRGFYGYTF. DNA of the CDR3: TGTGCCAGCGATCCCGGGGACAGGGGTTTTTATGGCTACACCTTC.